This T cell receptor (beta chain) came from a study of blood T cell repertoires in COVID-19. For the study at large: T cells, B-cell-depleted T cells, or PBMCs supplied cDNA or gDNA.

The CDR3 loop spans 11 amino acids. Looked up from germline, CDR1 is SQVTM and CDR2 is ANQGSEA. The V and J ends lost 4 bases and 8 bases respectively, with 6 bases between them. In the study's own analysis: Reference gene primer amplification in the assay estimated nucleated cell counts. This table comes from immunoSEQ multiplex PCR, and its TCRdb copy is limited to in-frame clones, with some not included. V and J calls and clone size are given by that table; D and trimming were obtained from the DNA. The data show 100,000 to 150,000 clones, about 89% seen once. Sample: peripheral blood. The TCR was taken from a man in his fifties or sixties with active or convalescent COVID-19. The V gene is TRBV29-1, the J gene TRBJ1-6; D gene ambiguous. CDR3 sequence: CSVGQDSPLHF. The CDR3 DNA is TGCAGCGTTGGTCAGGATTCACCCCTCCACTTT. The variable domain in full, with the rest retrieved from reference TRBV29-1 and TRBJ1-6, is SAVISQKPSRDICQRGTSLTIQCQVDSQVTMMFWYRQQPGQSLTLIATANQGSEATYESGFVIDKFPISRPNLTFSTLTVSNMSPEDSSIYLCSVGQDSPLHFGNGTRLTVT.